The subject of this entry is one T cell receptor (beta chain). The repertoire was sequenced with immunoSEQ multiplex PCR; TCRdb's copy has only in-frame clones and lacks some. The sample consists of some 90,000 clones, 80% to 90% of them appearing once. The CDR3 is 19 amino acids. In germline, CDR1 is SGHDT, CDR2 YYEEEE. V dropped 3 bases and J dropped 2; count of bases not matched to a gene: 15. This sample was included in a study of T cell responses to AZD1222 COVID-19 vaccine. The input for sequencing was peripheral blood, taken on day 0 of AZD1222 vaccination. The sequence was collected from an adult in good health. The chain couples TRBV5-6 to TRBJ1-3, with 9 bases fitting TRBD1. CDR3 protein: CASSSLLKGDREAGNTIYF. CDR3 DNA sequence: TGTGCCAGCAGCTCACTCTTGAAGGGGGACAGGGAGGCTGGAAACACCATATATTTT.